This T cell receptor (beta chain) was profiled in a study of T cell responses to AZD1222 COVID-19 vaccine. Germline CDR1 reads SGHAT; CDR2 reads FQNNGV. V shed 6 bases and J shed 7 bases, with 15 bases lying between them. CDR3 length: 13 amino acids. This table comes from immunoSEQ multiplex PCR, and its TCRdb copy is limited to in-frame clones, with some not included. This table holds 120,000 to 150,000 clones, 88% found once. Study results and limitations: Regions 160-218 and 743-854 dominated among vaccine-associated CD4 TCRs spanning spike.

On this clone: What it recognizes is unknown.

Sequenced material: peripheral blood, taken 28 days after the second dose of the MenACWY control vaccine. This receptor was obtained from an adult who received the MenACWY meningococcal vaccine as a control. The chain has TRBV11-2 and TRBJ1-2, with no clear D. CDR3 sequence reads: CASSRNSVAGYTF. Written as DNA, the CDR3 is TGTGCCAGCAGTCGAAACAGTGTGGCTGGCTACACCTTC.